This T cell receptor (beta chain) was obtained from a study of PD-1 blockade in mismatch repair-deficient tumors. Only one count was recorded for this clone. Trimming cost V 0 bases and J 3 bases, with 11 bases left between them. This CDR3 has 15 residues. The germline V gene has CDR1 MNHNS and CDR2 SASEGT. Sequencing used immunoSEQ multiplex PCR; TCRdb keeps in-frame clones, though not all of them. The sample carries just under 65,000 clones, approximately 90% recorded once. The chain carries TRBV6-1 and TRBJ1-2; D remains ambiguous. The sequence was obtained from an adult with mismatch repair-deficient cancer. Sample: peripheral blood, taken 52 weeks after starting pembrolizumab. The CDR3 protein is CASSEAGRVDYGYTF. CDR3 DNA sequence: TGTGCCAGCAGTGAAGCAGGGAGAGTGGACTATGGCTACACCTTC.